Listed below are T cell receptor beta chains from one sample, sequenced in a study of T cells in Graves' hyperthyroidism and ophthalmopathy. MiXCR, run by TCRdb on the multiplex PCR reads, gives a single entry per CDR3 protein. The sample holds approximately 620,000 distinct CDR3 sequences; approximately 15% are singletons and the top ten take 5.8%. Sequenced material: blood. These receptors were collected from a young woman with Graves' hyperthyroidism that later progressed to Graves' ophthalmopathy. The CDR3 runs from the conserved cysteine through the conserved F or W. The D gene is left open where the match is weak. Clone size appears in some rows only: once, few, many, or a class for an expanded clone.

v_call	d_call	j_call	clone_size	cdr3_aa	cdr3_nt
TRBV2	TRBD1	TRBJ2-6	many	CASQTSRDRVPGANVLTF	TGTGCCAGCCAAACCTCCCGGGACAGAGTCCCTGGGGCCAACGTCCTGACTTTC
TRBV12-3/TRBV12-4	TRBD1	TRBJ1-1	.	CASTGQLRPNTEAFF	TGTGCCAGCACGGGACAGCTACGACCTAACACTGAAGCTTTCTTT
TRBV10-3	TRBD2	TRBJ2-3	many	CAISRTSGNTDTQYF	TGTGCCATCAGTCGGACTAGCGGGAACACAGATACGCAGTATTTT
TRBV11-2	.	TRBJ2-7	few	CASSLEWGSRSSYEQYF	TGTGCCAGCAGCTTAGAATGGGGCTCCCGGAGCTCCTACGAGCAGTACTTC
TRBV20-1	.	TRBJ1-5	few	CSARLMVNQPQHF	TGCAGTGCTAGATTAATGGTGAATCAGCCCCAGCATTTT
TRBV25-1	TRBD2	TRBJ2-7	few	CASSTVTSGRERAQYEQYF	TGTGCCAGCAGTACAGTGACTAGCGGGAGAGAAAGGGCCCAGTACGAGCAGTACTTC
TRBV10-1	.	TRBJ2-2	many	CASSESPTESGELFF	TGCGCCAGCAGTGAGTCACCGACAGAGTCCGGGGAGCTGTTTTTT
TRBV27	.	TRBJ1-2	many	CTSSPSGEGHYGYTF	TGTACCAGCAGTCCATCCGGGGAGGGCCACTATGGCTACACCTTC
TRBV5-1	TRBD2	TRBJ2-7	.	CASSLNSGLAATYEQYF	TGCGCCAGCAGCTTGAATAGTGGACTAGCGGCCACCTACGAGCAGTACTTC
TRBV2	TRBD2	TRBJ2-1	many	CASSSTSGYNEQFF	TGTGCCAGCAGCTCAACTAGCGGTTACAATGAGCAGTTCTTC
TRBV2	.	TRBJ1-1	many	CASSGGQAFF	TGTGCCAGCAGTGGAGGACAAGCTTTCTTT
TRBV28	.	TRBJ2-4	.	CASSFSGGGNIQYF	TGTGCCAGCAGTTTTTCAGGGGGGGGAAACATTCAGTACTTC
TRBV20-1	.	TRBJ2-5	few	CSARITGPVETQYF	TGCAGTGCTAGGATCACAGGGCCCGTGGAGACCCAGTACTTC
TRBV24-1	TRBD1	TRBJ2-2	many	CATSVRQGGTGELFF	TGTGCCACCAGTGTCAGACAGGGGGGGACCGGGGAGCTGTTTTTT
TRBV5-1	TRBD1	TRBJ1-1	.	CASSFHRDRGGTEAFF	TGCGCCAGCAGCTTCCACCGAGACAGGGGTGGCACTGAAGCTTTCTTT
TRBV6-6	.	TRBJ2-2	few	CASSYSSWNTGELFF	TGTGCCAGCAGTTACTCGAGTTGGAACACCGGGGAGCTGTTTTTT
TRBV5-1	TRBD1	TRBJ2-7	many	CASRTGTGATYEQYF	TGCGCCAGCAGAACCGGGACAGGGGCAACCTACGAGCAGTACTTC
TRBV7-9	TRBD1	TRBJ2-1	.	CATRGTGTYNEQFF	TGTGCCACCCGTGGGACAGGGACCTACAATGAGCAGTTCTTC
TRBV29-1	TRBD1	TRBJ2-5	.	CSVIGRGHGETQYF	TGCAGCGTGATAGGCAGGGGGCATGGTGAGACCCAGTACTTC
TRBV9	.	TRBJ1-4	few	CASSVSPRDFPQRGEKLFF	TGTGCCAGCAGCGTATCCCCCAGGGACTTCCCCCAGAGAGGTGAAAAACTGTTTTTT
TRBV7-2	.	TRBJ1-1	many	CASSLEGLGTEAFF	TGTGCCAGCAGCCTAGAGGGTTTGGGAACTGAAGCTTTCTTT
TRBV19	TRBD2	TRBJ2-4	.	CASSIGRIAGSLAKNIQYF	TGTGCCAGTAGTATTGGAAGAATAGCGGGATCCCTAGCCAAAAACATTCAGTACTTC
TRBV6-2/TRBV6-3	.	TRBJ1-1	many	CASTTYRGNGEKDEAFF	TGTGCCAGCACCACTTACCGGGGGAATGGGGAGAAGGATGAAGCTTTCTTT
TRBV7-6	.	TRBJ1-1	.	CASSSQRPGTMNTEAFF	TGTGCCAGCAGCTCCCAGCGTCCCGGGACGATGAACACTGAAGCTTTCTTT
TRBV12-3/TRBV12-4	.	TRBJ1-2	many	CASGGRDRVTGYTF	TGTGCCAGCGGGGGGAGGGACCGGGTTACTGGCTACACCTTC
TRBV5-1	.	TRBJ1-2	few	CASSLSYRDAYGYTF	TGCGCCAGCAGCTTGTCCTACAGGGATGCATATGGCTACACCTTC
TRBV28	.	TRBJ2-1	many	CASSSTNLLEFTYNEQFF	TGTGCCAGCAGTTCGACCAACCTCCTGGAGTTCACCTACAATGAGCAGTTCTTC
TRBV6-2/TRBV6-3	TRBD1	TRBJ1-5	.	CASSRDRFQPQHF	TGTGCCAGCAGCCGGGACAGATTTCAGCCCCAGCATTTT
TRBV12-3/TRBV12-4	TRBD2	TRBJ2-2	many	CASSRTRQTGELFF	TGTGCCAGCAGCCGGACTAGACAAACCGGGGAGCTGTTTTTT